This T cell receptor (beta chain) was captured in a study of patients and donors after allogeneic stem cell transplantation. TCRdb itself ran the RT-PCR reads through MiXCR, one entry per CDR3 protein. The sample lists about 410,000 distinct CDR3 sequences, 16% occurring once. This CDR3 has 14 amino acids. J was trimmed by 7 bases and V by 4 bases; bases with no gene match: 10. Germline V lookup: CDR1 SGDLS, CDR2 YYNGEE. The rearrangement joins TRBV9 to TRBJ2-5; TRBD1 agrees at 7 bases. The source of this sequence is a human donor who was either an allogeneic HSCT recipient or a stem cell or donor lymphocyte infusion donor (not recorded which). It is not recorded whose cells these are; they may come from a transplant donor. The specimen sequenced was blood, either unsorted or a sorted T cell fraction (not recorded which). The CDR3 sequence: CASSSRTGIGTQYF. CDR3 nucleotide sequence: TGTGCCAGCAGCTCTCGGACAGGTATAGGGACCCAGTACTTC.